This T cell receptor (beta chain) was observed in a study of blood T cell repertoires in COVID-19. Whole-study context: COVID-19 samples from acute and convalescent phases originated in the United States, Italy and Spain. From T cells, B-cell-depleted T cells, or PBMCs came the material, which was cDNA or gDNA.

Per the authors' pipeline: From reference gene primer amplification, estimates of nucleated cell counts were derived. Sequenced by immunoSEQ multiplex PCR; TCRdb stores in-frame clones only, minus some. That table is the source of V, J and clone size, and D and trimming were worked out from the DNA. The sample includes about 66,000 clones, about 80% seen only once; the top ten take 9% to 10%. The length of the CDR3 is 13 residues. The ends were cut back, 4 bases at V and 8 bases at J, with 11 bases in the middle. What was sequenced was peripheral blood. V is TRBV12-3 or TRBV12-4 and J is TRBJ1-4; D gene unclear. The clonotype comes from a human donor in a cohort sampled during active COVID-19. The CDR3 protein is CASSSGGREKLFF. DNA of the CDR3: TGTGCCAGCAGTTCGGGAGGGCGGGAAAAACTGTTTTTT.